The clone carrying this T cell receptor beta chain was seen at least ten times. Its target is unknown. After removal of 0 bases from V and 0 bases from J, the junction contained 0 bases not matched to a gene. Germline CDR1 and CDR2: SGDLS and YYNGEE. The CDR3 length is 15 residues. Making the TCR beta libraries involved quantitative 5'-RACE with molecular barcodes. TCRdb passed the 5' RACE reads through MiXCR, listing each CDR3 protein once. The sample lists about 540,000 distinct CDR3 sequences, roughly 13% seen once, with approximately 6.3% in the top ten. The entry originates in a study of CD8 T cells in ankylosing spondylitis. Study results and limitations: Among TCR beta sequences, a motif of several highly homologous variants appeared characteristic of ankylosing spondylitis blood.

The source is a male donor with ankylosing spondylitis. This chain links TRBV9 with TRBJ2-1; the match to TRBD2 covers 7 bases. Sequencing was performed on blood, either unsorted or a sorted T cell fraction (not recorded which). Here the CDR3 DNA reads TGTGCCAGCAGCGTAGGGACTAGCTCCTACAATGAGCAGTTCTTC. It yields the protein CASSVGTSSYNEQFF.